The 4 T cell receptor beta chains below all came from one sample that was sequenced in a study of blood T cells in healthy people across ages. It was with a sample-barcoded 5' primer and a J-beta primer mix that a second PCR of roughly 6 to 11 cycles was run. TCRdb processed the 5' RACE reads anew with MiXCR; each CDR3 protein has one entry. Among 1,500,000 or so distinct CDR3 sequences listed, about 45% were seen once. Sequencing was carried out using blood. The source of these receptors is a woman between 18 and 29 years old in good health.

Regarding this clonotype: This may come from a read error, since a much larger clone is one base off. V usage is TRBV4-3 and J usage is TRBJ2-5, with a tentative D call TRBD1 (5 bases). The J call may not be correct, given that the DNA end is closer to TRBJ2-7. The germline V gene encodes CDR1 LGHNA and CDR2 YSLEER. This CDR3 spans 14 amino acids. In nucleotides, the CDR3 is TGCGCCAGCAGCCAAGATCACAGGAACTACGAGCAGTACTTC. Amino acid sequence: CASSQDHRNYEQYF.

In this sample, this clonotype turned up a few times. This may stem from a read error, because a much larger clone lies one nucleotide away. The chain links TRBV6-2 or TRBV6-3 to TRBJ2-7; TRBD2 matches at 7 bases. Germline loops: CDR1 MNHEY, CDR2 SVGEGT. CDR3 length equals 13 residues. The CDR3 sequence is CASGYSGGYEQYF. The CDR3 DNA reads TGTGCCAGCGGTTACTCGGGGGGTTACGAGCAGTACTTC.

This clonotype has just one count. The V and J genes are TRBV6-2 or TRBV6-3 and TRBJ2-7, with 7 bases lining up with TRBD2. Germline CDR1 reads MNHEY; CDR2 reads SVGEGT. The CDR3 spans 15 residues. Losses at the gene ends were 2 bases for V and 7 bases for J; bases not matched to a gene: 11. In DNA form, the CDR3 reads TGTGCCAGCAGTTACAGGCGGGAGACCTACAATGAGCAGTACTTC. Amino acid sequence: CASSYRRETYNEQYF.

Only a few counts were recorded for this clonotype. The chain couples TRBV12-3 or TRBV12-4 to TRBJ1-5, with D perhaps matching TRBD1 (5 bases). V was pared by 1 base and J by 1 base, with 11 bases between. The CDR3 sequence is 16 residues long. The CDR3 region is CASSLVGATSNQPQHF. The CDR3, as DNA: TGTGCCAGCAGTTTAGTAGGGGCAACGAGCAATCAGCCCCAGCATTTT.